This T cell receptor (beta chain) was captured by sequencing in a study of blood T cell repertoires in COVID-19. Whole-study context: The United States, Italy and Spain were the sources of the acute and convalescent COVID-19 samples. Sources were T cells, B-cell-depleted T cells, or PBMCs; the material itself was cDNA or gDNA.

The Seattle patients, enrolled during active infection, were followed longitudinally. Clones were sequenced by immunoSEQ multiplex PCR, and TCRdb holds only the in-frame ones, with some missing. In the table there are fewer than 200,000 clones, less than 90% of which are singletons. J lost 5 bases, V lost 6 bases, and 11 bases had no gene match. CDR3 length: 16 residues. Germline V CDR1 and CDR2: MNHEY, SVGEGT. The rearrangement links TRBV6-2 or TRBV6-3 to TRBJ2-4; 9 positions match TRBD1. What was sequenced was peripheral blood. The sequence came from a woman aged 70-85 years with COVID-19, enrolled during active disease. The CDR3 nucleotides read TGTGCCAGCAGCCGCGGGACAGGGATATCCGAAAACATTCAGTACTTC. This codes for CASSRGTGISENIQYF.